This T cell receptor beta chain appears in the sequencing data of a study of T-cell reconstitution after alpha-beta-depleted transplantation in children. TCRbeta library construction was performed incorporating unique molecular identifiers. TCRdb analysed the PCR reads with MiXCR anew, one entry per CDR3 protein. The table lists about 78,000 distinct CDR3 sequences, roughly 13% of them singletons. This clonotype appeared a few times. The antigen remains unidentified. Findings of the study overall: Surviving recipient cells, namely T cells and thymic progenitors, were the source of high day-60 TCRbeta diversity in some patients. Hyperexpanded clones declined; after one year, newly produced T cells mostly supplied diversity. Roughly two months post-transplant, alpha-beta T cells reportedly originated from several hundred graft clones that had expanded.

The J segment lost 6 bases and the V segment lost 3 bases, leaving 0 bases of the junction unmatched. The CDR3 totals 13 residues. Germline CDR1 is DFQATT and CDR2 is SNEGSKA (reference sequence). The sequences come from PBMCs, mostly from graft donor cells, collected 180 days after TCRalphabeta/CD19-depleted stem cell transplant. The source is a male patient aged 2 to 9 who had a stem cell transplant for acute lymphoblastic leukemia, so the T cells may come from the graft donor. The V and J genes are TRBV20-1 and TRBJ2-3, with 13 nucleotides matching TRBD2. The CDR3 is CSARTSGRDTQYF. In DNA, the CDR3 is TGCAGTGCTAGGACTAGCGGGAGGGATACGCAGTATTTT.